Below, 27 T cell receptor beta chains from the same sample are listed, as sequenced in a study of T-cell reconstitution after alpha-beta-depleted transplantation in children. Library preparation (for TCRbeta) was performed with unique molecular identifiers. TCRdb used MiXCR to reprocess the PCR reads, holding one entry per CDR3 protein. The data show 200,000 to 250,000 distinct CDR3 sequences, roughly 11% seen once. This sample comprised PBMCs, obtained before TCRalphabeta/CD19-depleted stem cell transplant. Source of these receptors: a child under three years old with acute myeloid leukemia, due to receive a stem cell transplant.

This clonotype has only a few counts. The genes are TRBV9 and TRBJ1-4; D unclear. Between the trimmed V and J ends, which lost 3 bases and 5 bases, there was a span of 14 bases. The CDR3 loop spans 15 amino acids. The germline CDR1 and CDR2 sequences are SGDLS and YYNGEE. Here the CDR3 DNA reads TGTGCCAGCAGCGCCGGATCGGTCCTGAATGAAAAACTGTTTTTT. This codes for CASSAGSVLNEKLFF.

In its sample, this clonotype was seen many times. This chain links TRBV7-2 with TRBJ2-1; 8 positions match TRBD1. Trimming at V came to 4 bases and at J to 4 bases, leaving 9 bases not matched to a gene. This CDR3 contains 16 residues. Germline CDR1 and CDR2: SGHTA and FQGNSA. CDR3 coding DNA: TGTGCCAGCAGCTATCCGGGACAGGAATATTACAATGAGCAGTTCTTC. As protein: CASSYPGQEYYNEQFF.

The J gene is TRBJ2-1, the V gene TRBV6-5, with D perhaps given as TRBD1 or TRBD2 (5 bases each). Trimming stripped 0 bases from V and 1 base from J, with 7 bases between. Germline V CDR1 and CDR2: MNHEY, SVGAGI. The CDR3 sequence is 15 residues long. The CDR3 loop is CASSYSRGSYNEQFF. CDR3 sequence (DNA): TGTGCCAGCAGTTACTCGAGGGGTTCCTACAATGAGCAGTTCTTC.

This clonotype has a handful of counts. The rearrangement joins TRBV30 to TRBJ1-2, with 9 bases matching TRBD1. Germline CDR1 reads GTSNPN; CDR2 reads SVGIG (reference sequence). This CDR3 has 13 amino acids. The J segment lost 6 bases and the V segment lost 1 base, leaving 3 bases of the junction unmatched. The CDR3 protein is CAWSDGTGHGYTF. The CDR3 DNA reads TGTGCCTGGAGTGATGGGACAGGGCATGGCTACACCTTC. The full variable domain, its missing parts supplied by reference TRBV30 and TRBJ1-2, is SQTIHQWPATLVQPVGSPLSLECTVEGTSNPNLYWYRQAAGRGLQLLFYSVGIGQISSEVPQNLSASRPQDRQFILSSKKLLLSDSGFYLCAWSDGTGHGYTFGSGTRLTVV.

This chain joins TRBV14 and TRBJ2-7; weak D call: TRBD1 (6 bases). Germline V gene data show CDR1 as SGHDN and CDR2 as FVKESK. V was clipped by 1 base and J by 3 bases, with 16 bases between them. The CDR3 is 16 amino acids. The CDR3 region has the DNA TGTGCCAGCAGCCAAGGAGGCTTGGGGACAAACTACGAGCAGTACTTC. Its protein product is CASSQGGLGTNYEQYF.

In regard to this clonotype: One base away lies a much larger clone, so this may be a sequencing read error. The chain recombines TRBV20-1 with TRBJ2-1; possibly TRBD2 for D (5 bases). Germline CDR1 is DFQATT and CDR2 is SNEGSKA (reference sequence). The germline V and J ends were trimmed by 8 bases and 5 bases, with 16 bases remaining between them. This CDR3 has 13 residues. Written as DNA, the CDR3 is TGCAGTACTATTACGCTAGCCCACAATGAGCAGTTCTTC. It specifies CSTITLAHNEQFF.

This clonotype occurred many times. The chain has TRBV18 and TRBJ2-3; 7 nucleotides agree with TRBD1. CDR1 and CDR2 from the germline V gene are KGHSH and LQKENI. After removal of 2 bases from V and 1 base from J, the junction contained 6 bases not matched to a gene. This CDR3 spans 16 amino acids. This CDR3 reads CASSPEVTGGTDTQYF. CDR3 bases: TGTGCCAGCTCACCAGAGGTAACAGGGGGCACAGATACGCAGTATTTT.

This clonotype came up many times. The V and J genes are TRBV10-3 and TRBJ2-7, with 7 nucleotides matching TRBD1. V was clipped by 4 bases and J by 2 bases; unmatched bases: 11. Germline CDR1 and CDR2: ENHRY and SYGVKD. The CDR3 is 16 residues long. The CDR3 reads CAISVPPTGSTYEQYF. CDR3 bases: TGTGCCATCAGTGTCCCACCGACAGGGTCGACCTACGAGCAGTACTTC.

The sample holds one count of this clonotype. The rearrangement joins TRBV6-5 to TRBJ1-4; 8 nucleotides line up with TRBD1. The trim removed 5 bases at V and 3 bases at J, leaving 17 bases unmatched. Germline assignment: CDR1 MNHEY and CDR2 SVGAGI. The length of the CDR3 is 19 residues. CDR3 nucleotides: TGTGCCAGCAGTCTACTTGGACAGGGAGGGCGGACATCTAATGAAAAACTGTTTTTT. It yields the protein CASSLLGQGGRTSNEKLFF.

This clonotype was seen many times. The chain links TRBV5-1 to TRBJ1-4, with D possibly being TRBD1 (5 bases). V lost 3 bases to trimming and J lost 2 bases, with 8 bases between them. CDR3 size: 14 residues. The germline CDR1 and CDR2 sequences are SGHRS and YFSETQ. The CDR3, as DNA: TGCGCCAGCAGCTCGGGACGGACTAATGAAAAACTGTTTTTT. Its protein is CASSSGRTNEKLFF.

This clonotype has a count of ten or more. The chain has TRBV7-8 and TRBJ2-7; D not certain. The CDR3 runs 15 residues. The V and J ends lost 5 bases and 0 bases respectively, with 14 bases between them. The germline CDR1 and CDR2 sequences are SGHVS and FQNEAQ. The CDR3 loop reads CASSNPPSLSYEQYF. The CDR3 nucleotides are TGTGCCAGCAGCAACCCACCGTCCCTCTCCTACGAGCAGTACTTC.

This clonotype occurred many times. The chain has TRBV3-1 and TRBJ2-7, with unresolved D. CDR1 is LGHDT, CDR2 YNNKEL, per germline (reference sequence). Trimming removed 1 base from V and 0 bases from J, with 7 bases in between. This CDR3 comprises 14 residues. DNA of the CDR3: TGTGCCAGCAGCCAAGGTCTAAACTCCTACGAGCAGTACTTC. Translation gives CASSQGLNSYEQYF.

About this clonotype itself: A much bigger clone sits one base away, suggesting this may be a read error. The rearrangement joins TRBV5-1 to TRBJ1-4; the D is unclear. Germline loops: CDR1 SGHRS, CDR2 YFSETQ. V was clipped by 0 bases and J by 6 bases, with 12 bases between them. The CDR3 length is 15 residues. DNA of the CDR3: TGCGCCAGCAGCTTGGGGGCACTTATAGATGAAAAACTGTTTTTT. Its protein is CASSLGALIDEKLFF. Combining the CDR3 with reference TRBV5-1 and TRBJ1-4 gives the whole variable domain KAGVTQTPRYLIKTRGQQVTLSCSPISGHRSVSWYQQTPGQGLQFLFEYFSETQRNKGNFPGRFSGRQFSNSRSEMNVSTLELGDSALYLCASSLGALIDEKLFFGSGTQLSVL.

This chain uses TRBV3-1 with TRBJ2-2; 12 positions match TRBD2. Germline assignment: CDR1 LGHDT and CDR2 YNNKEL (reference sequence). This CDR3 is 19 amino acids long. V shed 11 bases and J 4 bases; nucleotides not matched to a gene: 20. Written as DNA, the CDR3 is TGTGCCTGCTGCCCAGCGGCTAGCGGGAGGGGCCCCGTCACCGGGGAGCTGTTTTTT. This gives the protein CACCPAASGRGPVTGELFF.

This clonotype was seen ten or more times. V and J are TRBV28 and TRBJ1-5; TRBD1 might be the D (5 bases). V was cut by 6 bases and J by 0 bases, with 15 bases left in between. The CDR3 is made up of 16 amino acids. Germline CDR1 MDHEN, CDR2 SYDVKM. CDR3 in amino acids: CASSRGGAYSNQPQHF. CDR3 in DNA: TGTGCCAGCAGCCGAGGAGGGGCTTATAGCAATCAGCCCCAGCATTTT.

This clonotype was counted many times. This chain joins TRBV11-2 and TRBJ2-3; 7 positions match TRBD2. The CDR3 covers 19 residues. The ends lost 0 bases at V and 1 base at J; junction bases unmatched: 13. The V gene's germline CDR1 is SGHAT and CDR2 FQNNGV. CDR3: CASSLDRSGVYWGTDTQYF. The CDR3 DNA reads as TGTGCCAGCAGCTTAGATCGAAGCGGGGTCTATTGGGGCACAGATACGCAGTATTTT.

This clonotype was observed many times. An end of the junction differs from the germline gene, which may be a read error. The chain is built from TRBV7-7 and TRBJ2-5; D is possibly TRBD1 (5 bases). The CDR3 is 13 residues long. The germline gives CDR1 SSHAT, CDR2 FNYEAQ (reference sequence). The CDR3, as DNA: TGTGCTAGCAGCTTCGGCAGGGCAAAGACCCAGTACTTC. Translation gives CASSFGRAKTQYF. Variable domain in full (rest from reference TRBV7-7 and TRBJ2-5): GAGVSQSPRYKVTKRGQDVTLRCDPISSHATLYWYQQALGQGPEFLTYFNYEAQPDKSGLPSDRFSAERPEGSISTLTIQRTEQRDSAMYRCASSFGRAKTQYFGPGTRLLVL.

This clonotype was seen at least ten times. The V and J genes are TRBV11-2 and TRBJ2-3; 16 nucleotides line up with TRBD2. CDR3 size: 19 residues. Germline values: CDR1 SGHAT, CDR2 FQNNGV. V gave up 4 bases and J gave up 1 base; unmatched junction bases: 8. The chain's CDR3 is CASSSPPGLAGGGTDTQYF. CDR3 sequence (DNA): TGTGCCAGCAGCTCTCCTCCGGGACTAGCGGGGGGGGGCACAGATACGCAGTATTTT.

Remarks on this clonotype: One junction end does not reproduce the germline sequence, and a read error may be involved. The chain links TRBV7-3 to TRBJ1-5; no definite D call. The CDR3 runs to 13 residues. Germline values: CDR1 SGHTA, CDR2 FQGTGA. CDR3 bases: TGTGCCAGCAGCTTATTTAGGGATCATCCCCAGCATTTT. It yields the protein CASSLFRDHPQHF.

This clonotype was seen at least ten times. The J gene is TRBJ2-7, the V gene TRBV11-2, with 10 bases identical to TRBD2. The CDR3 spans 18 residues. Trimming took 2 bases from V and 5 from J; bases not matched to a gene: 15. CDR1 SGHAT and CDR2 FQNNGV come from the germline V gene. CDR3 in amino acids: CASSLILAGPLAVHEQYF. In nucleotides, the CDR3 is TGTGCCAGCAGCTTAATACTAGCGGGGCCCTTAGCGGTCCACGAGCAGTACTTC.

This clonotype was found many times. V usage is TRBV20-1 and J usage is TRBJ1-6, with TRBD1 matching over 9 bases. The CDR3 is 15 residues long. In germline, CDR1 is DFQATT, CDR2 SNEGSKA (reference sequence). J was trimmed by 6 bases and V by 2 bases; bases with no gene match: 5. The CDR3 DNA reads as TGCAGTGCTAGACGAATACAGGGGGCTAATTCACCCCTCCACTTT. Translated: CSARRIQGANSPLHF.

This clonotype was detected ten times or more. This sequence joins TRBV4-1 and TRBJ2-1; D may match TRBD1 or TRBD2 (5 bases each). CDR3 length: 15 amino acids. Germline V gene lookup returns CDR1 MGHRA and CDR2 YSYEKL. Deletions cut 5 bases from V and 5 bases from J, with 16 bases between. CDR3 region: CASSAVRGRNNEQFF. CDR3 nucleotides: TGCGCCAGCAGCGCCGTCCGGGGCAGGAACAATGAGCAGTTCTTC.

Many counts were recorded for this clonotype. The V and J genes are TRBV7-6 and TRBJ2-3, with 8 bases that match TRBD2. Germline CDR1 SGHVS, CDR2 FNYEAQ. After removal of 5 bases from V and 0 bases from J, the junction contained 7 bases not matched to a gene. The CDR3 runs to 16 residues. The CDR3 reads CASSLPPSGSTDTQYF. DNA for the CDR3: TGTGCCAGCAGCCTACCCCCTAGCGGGAGCACAGATACGCAGTATTTT.

In its sample, this clonotype was seen many times. The chain uses TRBV20-1 and TRBJ2-7; D perhaps matches TRBD1 (6 bases). CDR3 length: 13 amino acids. Trimming took off 1 base at V and 4 bases at J, with 11 bases between the two ends. CDR1 is DFQATT and CDR2 is SNEGSKA in the germline V gene (reference sequence). The CDR3 loop reads CSARGGQGYEQYF. The DNA of the CDR3 is TGCAGTGCTAGAGGGGGGCAAGGATACGAGCAGTACTTC.

At least ten counts were recorded for this clonotype. V and J are TRBV20-1 and TRBJ1-5, with D perhaps matching TRBD1 (5 bases). Germline V gives CDR1 DFQATT, CDR2 SNEGSKA (reference sequence). The CDR3 length is 15 residues. V lost 0 bases, J lost 1 base, and 10 bases lay in between. This CDR3 reads CSAREGGSSNQPQHF. In DNA, the CDR3 is TGCAGTGCTAGAGAGGGGGGGTCAAGCAATCAGCCCCAGCATTTT.

This clonotype has a count of ten or more. V and J are TRBV5-1 and TRBJ2-1, with TRBD2 identical over 9 bases. V gave up 0 bases and J gave up 7 bases; unmatched junction bases: 8. There are 16 residues in the CDR3. Germline assignment: CDR1 SGHRS and CDR2 YFSETQ. CDR3 region: CASSLEVLAGANEQFF. The DNA for the CDR3 is TGCGCCAGCAGCTTGGAAGTACTAGCGGGTGCTAATGAGCAGTTCTTC. The full variable domain, rest sourced from reference TRBV5-1 and TRBJ2-1, is KAGVTQTPRYLIKTRGQQVTLSCSPISGHRSVSWYQQTPGQGLQFLFEYFSETQRNKGNFPGRFSGRQFSNSRSEMNVSTLELGDSALYLCASSLEVLAGANEQFFGPGTRLTVL.

This clonotype was counted ten times or more. The chain uses TRBV6-1 and TRBJ1-2; D uncertain. The CDR3 spans 15 residues. The ends were cut back, 2 bases at V and 2 bases at J, with 12 bases in the middle. The germline V gene encodes CDR1 MNHNS and CDR2 SASEGT. CDR3 protein: CASSEPPFPNYGYTF. DNA of the CDR3: TGTGCCAGCAGTGAACCACCATTCCCGAACTATGGCTACACCTTC.